The 9 T cell receptor beta chains given below trace back to one sample, sequenced in a study of blood T cell repertoires in COVID-19. Sequenced by immunoSEQ multiplex PCR; TCRdb stores in-frame clones only, minus some. In the table there are fewer than 400,000 clones, 87% of which are singletons. The specimen was PBMCs or T cells enriched from blood (not recorded which). These receptors were obtained from a woman aged 18-29 years who had recovered from COVID-19.

The chain uses TRBV11-3 and TRBJ1-5, with D unclear. The germline CDR1 and CDR2 sequences are SGHNT and YENEEA. Trimming pared 3 bases from V and 1 base from J, leaving 13 bases between. The CDR3 sequence is 16 residues long. The CDR3 region is CASSFRFRMSNQPQHF. The CDR3, as DNA: TGTGCCAGCAGCTTTAGATTCCGAATGAGCAATCAGCCCCAGCATTTT. The full variable domain, rest sourced from reference TRBV11-3 and TRBJ1-5, is EAGVVQSPRYKIIEKKQPVAFWCNPISGHNTLYWYLQNLGQGPELLIRYENEEAVDDSQLPKDRFSAERLKGVDSTLKIQPAELGDSAVYLCASSFRFRMSNQPQHFGDGTRLSIL.

The rearrangement links TRBV12-3 or TRBV12-4 to TRBJ1-2; TRBD1 aligns across 7 bases. With V trimmed by 7 bases and J by 4 bases, 6 bases remained unmatched. This CDR3 has 13 residues. CDR3 protein: CASNQDRRYGYTF. Written as DNA, the CDR3 is TGTGCCAGCAACCAGGACAGGCGCTATGGCTACACCTTC.

The chain combines TRBV28 with TRBJ2-3; TRBD2 agrees at 9 bases. Germline V gene data show CDR1 as MDHEN and CDR2 as SYDVKM. This CDR3 has 15 amino acids. V dropped 6 bases and J dropped 2; count of bases not matched to a gene: 6. The CDR3 DNA is TGTGCCAGCAGCCCAGCGGGGGGCCTCACAGATACGCAGTATTTT. This translates into CASSPAGGLTDTQYF. Using reference TRBV28 and TRBJ2-3 for the parts outside the CDR3, the full variable domain is DVKVTQSSRYLVKRTGEKVFLECVQDMDHENMFWYRQDPGLGLRLIYFSYDVKMKEKGDIPEGYSVSREKKERFSLILESASTNQTSMYLCASSPAGGLTDTQYFGPGTRLTVL.

This sequence joins TRBV28 and TRBJ2-1; TRBD1 matches at 7 bases. Germline CDR1 is MDHEN and CDR2 is SYDVKM. J was trimmed by 9 bases and V by 4 bases; bases with no gene match: 12. The CDR3 runs to 15 residues. The CDR3: CASSSPGGRWGEQFF. CDR3 nucleotides: TGTGCCAGCAGTTCCCCAGGGGGTCGGTGGGGTGAGCAGTTCTTC.

The chain links TRBV6-1 to TRBJ2-3, with 11 bases fitting TRBD2. The CDR3 runs 16 residues. V shed 3 bases, J shed 2 bases, and the junction held 4 bases outside the gene matches. Germline V gene data show CDR1 as MNHNS and CDR2 as SASEGT. The CDR3 sequence: CASSEVSGGATDTQYF. The CDR3 DNA is TGTGCCAGCAGTGAGGTTAGCGGGGGGGCCACAGATACGCAGTATTTT.

The chain links TRBV15 to TRBJ1-5; no clear D gene. The CDR3 sequence is 13 residues long. V lost 4 bases to trimming and J lost 2 bases, with 6 bases between them. From germline, CDR1 is LNHNV and CDR2 YYDKDF (reference sequence). The DNA of the CDR3 is TGTGCCACCAGCATATCCGGCAATCAGCCCCAGCATTTT. It encodes CATSISGNQPQHF.

Comment on this clone: This CDR3 is also generated by other DNA sequences in the sample. The chain joins TRBV19 to TRBJ2-7, with a tentative D call TRBD1 (5 bases). Looked up from germline, CDR1 is LNHDA and CDR2 is SQIVND (reference sequence). The CDR3 spans 13 residues. With 5 bases removed from V and 3 bases from J, the gap between germline ends came to 11 bases. The CDR3 DNA reads as TGTGCCAGTAGTCCAGGGTTAAGCTACGAGCAGTACTTC. Its protein product is CASSPGLSYEQYF.

The chain links TRBV28 to TRBJ2-1, with D tentatively TRBD2 (5 bases). Trimming shortened V by 3 bases and J by 14 bases, and 17 bases separated the two germline ends. The length of the CDR3 is 13 residues. Looked up from germline, CDR1 is MDHEN and CDR2 is SYDVKM. The CDR3 sequence is CASSFLRGVRKFF. In nucleotides, the CDR3 is TGTGCCAGCAGTTTCCTTCGGGGAGTACGTAAGTTCTTC.

The chain links TRBV7-2 to TRBJ1-3; D remains unclear. Germline-derived CDR1 and CDR2 are SGHTA and FQGNSA. V dropped 5 bases and J dropped 0 bases, with 17 bases sitting between them. This CDR3 comprises 17 residues. The chain's CDR3 is CASSPRSDPFSGNTIYF. The CDR3 DNA is TGTGCCAGCAGCCCGCGGAGTGACCCCTTCTCTGGAAACACCATATATTTT.